The clone carrying this T cell receptor (beta chain) has at least ten counts. Its specificity is not known. TCRdb fed the reads into MiXCR, producing one record per CDR3 protein. The table shows tens of thousands of distinct CDR3 sequences, with roughly a fifth occurring only once. The record originates from a study of T cell repertoires in cytomegalovirus infection. Trimming cost V 1 base and J 1 base, with 11 bases left between them. This CDR3 is built from 15 residues. The germline V gene encodes CDR1 MGHRA and CDR2 YSYEKL. Study outcomes and limitations: Summed public TCR beta family frequency identified CMV carriers bearing the relevant HLA.

The chain combines TRBV4-1 with TRBJ2-7; perhaps TRBD1 as D (6 bases). The input for sequencing was CD8+ T cells from cultured PBMCs, taken from culture after CMV antigen stimulation. The sequence was collected from a human donor in good health (CMV status not recorded). Some clones in this sample may be carry-over from other donors' samples. The CDR3 sequence: CASSQVLGASYEQYF. In nucleotides, the CDR3 is TGCGCCAGCAGCCAAGTTTTGGGGGCTTCCTACGAGCAGTACTTC.